This TCR beta chain is drawn from a study of blood T cell repertoires in COVID-19. Turning to the study itself: COVID-19 samples collected from the United States, Italy and Spain covered acute and convalescent phases.

Original processing methods: Quantification of nucleated cells was approximated via reference gene primer amplification. Measured with immunoSEQ multiplex PCR; TCRdb has only the in-frame clones, and not every one. V and J calls and clone size are as listed in that table; D and trimming were resolved from the DNA. The sample records approximately 54,000 clones, 86% being singletons. The V gene's germline CDR1 is SQVTM and CDR2 ANQGSEA. The CDR3 sequence is 14 residues long. The receptor was isolated from a human donor in a cohort sampled during active COVID-19. V gene TRBV29-1 combines with J gene TRBJ2-3; the D gene is possibly TRBD1 (6 bases). The sample consisted of peripheral blood. CDR3 region: CTSARQGYSDTQYF. CDR3 DNA: TGCACCTCGGCACGGCAGGGGTATTCAGATACGCAGTATTTT.